The source of this T cell receptor beta chain is a study of blood T cell repertoires in COVID-19. Study-wide context: The United States, Italy and Spain were the sources of the acute and convalescent COVID-19 samples. From T cells, B-cell-depleted T cells, or PBMCs came the material, which was cDNA or gDNA.

Methods used by the authors: Cell counts per sample came from amplifying reference gene primers. The table came from immunoSEQ multiplex PCR; TCRdb's copy has only in-frame clones and leaves some out. D and trimming were read from the DNA, whereas the V and J calls and clone size are those reported in that table. The table has fewer than 250,000 clones, about nine tenths seen once. The V gene's germline CDR1 is SGHNT and CDR2 YENEEA. This CDR3 comprises 15 residues. The V end lost 8 bases, the J end lost 4 bases, and 18 bases lay between the germline ends. This clonotype was sampled from a woman aged 60 to 75 who had recovered from COVID-19. This chain links TRBV11-3 with TRBJ2-1; the D gene is possibly TRBD2 (5 bases). The specimen was peripheral blood. This chain's CDR3 is CASASGFDAYNEQFF. The CDR3 bases are TGTGCCAGCGCAAGCGGCTTCGACGCATACAATGAGCAGTTCTTC.